The subject of this entry is one T cell receptor beta chain. What it binds is not known. These data belong to a study of shared clonotypes between healthy human individuals. On sorted subsets, replicate PCRs used approximately 190 ng DNA, or tens of thousands of T cell genomes. Some clones are missing from TCRdb's copy, which holds only in-frame ones; the method was immunoSEQ multiplex PCR. The sample has more than 150,000 clones, 85% to 95% seen once. General observations from the study: On the whole, naive subsets had larger estimated richness than memory subsets had.

Sequences were obtained from naive CD4+ T cells sorted from blood. As for subset: CD45RA+ positively selected. The TCR was taken from a woman in her twenties or thirties in good health.

CDR3 region: CASSESRNTEAFF. The DNA of the CDR3 is TGCGCCAGCAGTGAGTCGAGGAACACTGAAGCTTTCTTT. This sequence joins TRBV10-1 and TRBJ1-1, with D unresolved. This CDR3 has 13 residues. Trimming stripped 0 bases from V and 1 base from J, with 3 bases between. Germline CDR1 WNHNN, CDR2 SYGVQD (reference sequence).